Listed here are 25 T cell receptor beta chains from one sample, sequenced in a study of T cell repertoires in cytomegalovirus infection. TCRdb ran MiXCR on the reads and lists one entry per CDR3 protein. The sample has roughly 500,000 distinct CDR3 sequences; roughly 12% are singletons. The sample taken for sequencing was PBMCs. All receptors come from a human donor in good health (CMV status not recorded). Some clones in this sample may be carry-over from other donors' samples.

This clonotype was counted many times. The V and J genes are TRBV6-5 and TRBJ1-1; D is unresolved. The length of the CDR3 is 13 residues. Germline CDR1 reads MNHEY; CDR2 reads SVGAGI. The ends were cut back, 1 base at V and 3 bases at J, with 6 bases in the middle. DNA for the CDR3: TGTGCCAGCAGTTACTTACAGCACACTGAAGCTTTCTTT. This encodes CASSYLQHTEAFF.

The CDR3 here is CASSLFQGTELFF. CDR3 bases: TGTGCCAGCAGCCTCTTCCAGGGGACGGAACTGTTTTTT. The chain employs TRBV6-5 and TRBJ1-4, with D tentatively TRBD1 (6 bases). Germline CDR1 reads MNHEY; CDR2 reads SVGAGI. The germline V and J ends were trimmed by 6 bases and 12 bases, with 17 bases remaining between them. This CDR3 contains 13 residues.

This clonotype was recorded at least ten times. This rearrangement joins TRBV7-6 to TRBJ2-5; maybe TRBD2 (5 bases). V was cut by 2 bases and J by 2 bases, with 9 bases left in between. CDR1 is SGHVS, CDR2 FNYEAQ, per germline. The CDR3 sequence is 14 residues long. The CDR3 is CASSLIGEQETQYF. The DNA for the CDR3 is TGTGCCAGCAGCTTAATCGGGGAGCAAGAGACCCAGTACTTC.

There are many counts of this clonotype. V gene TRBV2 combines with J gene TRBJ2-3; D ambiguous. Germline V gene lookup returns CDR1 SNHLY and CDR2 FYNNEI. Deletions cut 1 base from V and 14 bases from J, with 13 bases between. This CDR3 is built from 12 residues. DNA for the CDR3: TGTGCCAGCAGTGAAGACTACCACAATCCGTATTTT. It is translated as CASSEDYHNPYF.

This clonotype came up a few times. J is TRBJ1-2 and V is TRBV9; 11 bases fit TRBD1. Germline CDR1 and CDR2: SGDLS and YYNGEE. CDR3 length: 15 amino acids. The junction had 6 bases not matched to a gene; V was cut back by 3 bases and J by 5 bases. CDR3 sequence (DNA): TGTGCCAGCAGCGCCCTCCGGGACAGGGGGTATGGCTACACCTTC. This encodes CASSALRDRGYGYTF.

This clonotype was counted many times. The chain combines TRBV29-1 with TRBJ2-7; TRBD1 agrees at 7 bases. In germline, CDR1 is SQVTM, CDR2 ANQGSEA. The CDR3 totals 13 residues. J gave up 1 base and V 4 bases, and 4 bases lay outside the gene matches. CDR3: CSVVWDSSYEQYF. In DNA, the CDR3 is TGCAGCGTTGTTTGGGACAGTTCCTACGAGCAGTACTTC.

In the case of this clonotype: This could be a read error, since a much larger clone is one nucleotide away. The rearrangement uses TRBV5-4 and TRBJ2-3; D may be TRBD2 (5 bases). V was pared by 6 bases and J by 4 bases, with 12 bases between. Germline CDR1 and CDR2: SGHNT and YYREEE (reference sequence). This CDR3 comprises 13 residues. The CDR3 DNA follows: TGTGCCAGCATGGCGCCTAGCTCAGATACGCAGTATTTT. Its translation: CASMAPSSDTQYF.

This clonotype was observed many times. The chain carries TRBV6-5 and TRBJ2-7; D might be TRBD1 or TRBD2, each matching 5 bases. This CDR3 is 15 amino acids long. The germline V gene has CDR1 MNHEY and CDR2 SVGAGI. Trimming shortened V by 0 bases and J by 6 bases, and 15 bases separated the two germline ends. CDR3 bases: TGTGCCAGCAGTTACTCTTCGGGACGCCCCTCCGAGCAGTACTTC. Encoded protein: CASSYSSGRPSEQYF.

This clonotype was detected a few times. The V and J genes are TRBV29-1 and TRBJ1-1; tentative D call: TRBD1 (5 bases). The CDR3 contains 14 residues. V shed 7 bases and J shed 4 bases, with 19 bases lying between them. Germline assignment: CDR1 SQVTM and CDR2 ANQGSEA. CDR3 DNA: TGCAGCGCTACCACCGGGCGGGGGGGCACTGAAGCTTTCTTT. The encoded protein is CSATTGRGGTEAFF.

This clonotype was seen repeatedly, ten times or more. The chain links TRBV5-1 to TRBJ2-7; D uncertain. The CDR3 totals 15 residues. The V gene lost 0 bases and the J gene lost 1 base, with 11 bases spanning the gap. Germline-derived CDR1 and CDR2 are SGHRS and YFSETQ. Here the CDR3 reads CASSLASLGSYEQYF. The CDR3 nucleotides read TGCGCCAGCAGCTTGGCCAGTTTGGGTTCCTACGAGCAGTACTTC.

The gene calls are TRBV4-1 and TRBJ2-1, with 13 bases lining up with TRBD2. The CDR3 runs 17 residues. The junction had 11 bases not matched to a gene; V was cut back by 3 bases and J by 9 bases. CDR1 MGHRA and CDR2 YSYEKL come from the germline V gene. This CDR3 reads CASSQVHTSGRALEQFF. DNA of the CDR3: TGCGCCAGCAGCCAGGTCCACACTAGCGGGAGGGCGCTTGAGCAGTTCTTC.

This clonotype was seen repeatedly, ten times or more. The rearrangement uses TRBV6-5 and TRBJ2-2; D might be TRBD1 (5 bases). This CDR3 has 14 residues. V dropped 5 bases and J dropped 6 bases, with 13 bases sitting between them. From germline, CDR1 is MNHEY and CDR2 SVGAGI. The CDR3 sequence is CASSPGHRAGELFF. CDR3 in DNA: TGTGCCAGCAGTCCAGGACATCGGGCCGGGGAGCTGTTTTTT.

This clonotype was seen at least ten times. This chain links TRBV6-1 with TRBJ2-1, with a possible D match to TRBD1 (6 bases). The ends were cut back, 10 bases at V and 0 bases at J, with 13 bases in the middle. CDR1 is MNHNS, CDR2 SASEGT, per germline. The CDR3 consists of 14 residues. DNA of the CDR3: TGTGCCACAGAGACAGGCAGCTCCTACAATGAGCAGTTCTTC. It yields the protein CATETGSSYNEQFF.

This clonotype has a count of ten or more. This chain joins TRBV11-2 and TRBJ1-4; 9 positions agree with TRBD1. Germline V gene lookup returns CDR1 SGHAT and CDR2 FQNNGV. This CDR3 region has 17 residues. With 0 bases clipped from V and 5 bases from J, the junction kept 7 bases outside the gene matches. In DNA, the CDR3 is TGTGCCAGCAGCTTAGAGATGGCGACAGGGGGGAATGAAAAACTGTTTTTT. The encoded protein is CASSLEMATGGNEKLFF.

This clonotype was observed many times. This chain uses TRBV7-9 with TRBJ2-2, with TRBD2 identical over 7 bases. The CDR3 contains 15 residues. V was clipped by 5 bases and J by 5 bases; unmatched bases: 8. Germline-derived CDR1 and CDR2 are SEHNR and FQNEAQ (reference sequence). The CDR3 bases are TGTGCCAGCAGCCCACCGGGGGGTCGGACCGGGGAGCTGTTTTTT. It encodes CASSPPGGRTGELFF. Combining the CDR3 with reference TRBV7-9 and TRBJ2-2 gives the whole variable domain DTGVSQNPRHKITKRGQNVTFRCDPISEHNRLYWYRQTLGQGPEFLTYFQNEAQLEKSRLLSDRFSAERPKGSFSTLEIQRTEQGDSAMYLCASSPPGGRTGELFFGEGSRLTVL.

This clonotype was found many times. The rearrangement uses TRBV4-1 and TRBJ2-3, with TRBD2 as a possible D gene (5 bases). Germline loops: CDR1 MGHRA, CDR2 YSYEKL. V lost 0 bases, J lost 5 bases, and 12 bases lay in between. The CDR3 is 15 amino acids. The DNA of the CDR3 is TGCGCCAGCAGCCAAGAGGGAGTAGGCAAAGATACGCAGTATTTT. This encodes CASSQEGVGKDTQYF.

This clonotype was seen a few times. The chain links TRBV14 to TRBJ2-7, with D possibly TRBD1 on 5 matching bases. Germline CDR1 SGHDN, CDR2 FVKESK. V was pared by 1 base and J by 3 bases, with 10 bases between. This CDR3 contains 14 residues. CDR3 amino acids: CASSQVQGSYEQYF. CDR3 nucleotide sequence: TGTGCCAGCAGCCAAGTTCAGGGTAGCTACGAGCAGTACTTC.

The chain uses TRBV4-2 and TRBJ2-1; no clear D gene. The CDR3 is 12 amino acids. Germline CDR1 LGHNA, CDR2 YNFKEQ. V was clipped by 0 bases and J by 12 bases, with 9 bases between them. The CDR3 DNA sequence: TGTGCCAGCAGCCAAGAAGCAGTTGTGCAGTTCTTC. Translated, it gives CASSQEAVVQFF.

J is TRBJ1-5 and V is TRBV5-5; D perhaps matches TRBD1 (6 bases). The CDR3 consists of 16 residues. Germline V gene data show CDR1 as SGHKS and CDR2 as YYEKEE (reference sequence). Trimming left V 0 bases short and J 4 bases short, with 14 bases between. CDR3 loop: CASSLVGDNTNQPQHF. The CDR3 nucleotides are TGTGCCAGCAGCTTGGTGGGGGACAACACTAATCAGCCCCAGCATTTT. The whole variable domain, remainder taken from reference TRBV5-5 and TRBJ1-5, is DAGVTQSPTHLIKTRGQQVTLRCSPISGHKSVSWYQQVLGQGPQFIFQYYEKEERGRGNFPDRFSARQFPNYSSELNVNALLLGDSALYLCASSLVGDNTNQPQHFGDGTRLSIL.

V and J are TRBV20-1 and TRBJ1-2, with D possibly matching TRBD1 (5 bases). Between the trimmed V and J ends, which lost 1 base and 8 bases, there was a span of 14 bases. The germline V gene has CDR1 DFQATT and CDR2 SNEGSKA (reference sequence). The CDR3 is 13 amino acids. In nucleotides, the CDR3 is TGCAGTGCTAGAGTTGGGGCTAGGGGAGGCTACACCTTC. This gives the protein CSARVGARGGYTF.

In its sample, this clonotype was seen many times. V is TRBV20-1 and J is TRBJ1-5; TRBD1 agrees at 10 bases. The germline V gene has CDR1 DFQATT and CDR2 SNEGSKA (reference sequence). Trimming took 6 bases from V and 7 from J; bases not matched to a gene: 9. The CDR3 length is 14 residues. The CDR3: CSAATGGFGQPQHF. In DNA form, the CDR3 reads TGCAGTGCAGCGACAGGGGGCTTCGGGCAGCCCCAGCATTTT.

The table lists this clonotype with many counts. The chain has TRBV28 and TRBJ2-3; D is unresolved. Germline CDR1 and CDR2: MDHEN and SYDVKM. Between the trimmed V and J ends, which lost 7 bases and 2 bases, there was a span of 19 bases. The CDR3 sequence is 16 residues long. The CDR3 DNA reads TGTGCCAGCATACGAAGGAGCCAGCTTAACACAGATACGCAGTATTTT. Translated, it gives CASIRRSQLNTDTQYF.

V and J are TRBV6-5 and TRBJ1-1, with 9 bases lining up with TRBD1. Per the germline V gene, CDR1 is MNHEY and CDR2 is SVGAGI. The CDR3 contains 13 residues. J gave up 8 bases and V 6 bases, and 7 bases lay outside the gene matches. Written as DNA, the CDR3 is TGTGCCAGCAGGACAGGGGGAAGTAGGGAAGCTTTCTTT. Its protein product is CASRTGGSREAFF.

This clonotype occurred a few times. For the CDR3, the DNA is TGTGCCAGCTCAATCCCTGGTTGGGAGCAGTACTTC. This codes for CASSIPGWEQYF. This chain joins TRBV18 and TRBJ2-7; unclear D gene. V was clipped by 5 bases and J by 7 bases, with 12 bases between them. This CDR3 is built from 12 residues. Germline CDR1 and CDR2: KGHSH and LQKENI.

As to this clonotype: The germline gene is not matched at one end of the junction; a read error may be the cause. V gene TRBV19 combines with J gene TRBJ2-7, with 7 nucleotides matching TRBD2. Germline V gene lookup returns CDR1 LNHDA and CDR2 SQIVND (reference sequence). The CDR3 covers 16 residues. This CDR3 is CANSSPRGDLAYEQYF. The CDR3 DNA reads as TGTGCCAATAGTTCCCCCCGGGGGGACCTAGCCTACGAGCAGTACTTC.